This T cell receptor (beta chain) was observed in a study of CD8+ T cells in alopecia areata. Study-wide results and caveats: Higher clonality than in normal scalp was seen in lesional scalp, especially alopecia totalis/universalis. Persistence during tofacitinib was seen for many expanded lesional clones in scalp and blood.

As concerns this clone: Its antigen is unidentified.

This sample's treatment: oral pan-JAK inhibitor, 5-10 mg twice daily. The investigators collected lesional scalp punch biopsies and peripheral blood from alopecia areata patients. Following RNA extraction, reverse transcription yielded cDNA that acted as the sequencing template. Repertoires were generated with immunoSEQ multiplex PCR, while TCRdb's copy carries only in-frame clones and drops some. The data show under 150,000 clones, about 59% seen once. This TCR came from a human donor with alopecia areata. The sample here was CD4+ T cells sorted from blood, taken at week 4, from a patient treated with tofacitinib.

The DNA for the CDR3 is TGTGCCATCAGTGCGGGAGGGCCAGTCTCAGATACGCAGTATTTT. It yields the protein CAISAGGPVSDTQYF. This sequence joins TRBV10-3 and TRBJ2-3; the match to TRBD2 covers 8 bases. Germline V lookup: CDR1 ENHRY, CDR2 SYGVKD. The CDR3 is 15 amino acids. Losses at the gene ends were 4 bases for V and 4 bases for J; bases not matched to a gene: 7.